Shown below are 30 T cell receptor beta chains from a single sample sequenced in a study of blood T cell repertoires in COVID-19. Measured with immunoSEQ multiplex PCR; TCRdb has only the in-frame clones, and not every one. Of 110,000 to 150,000 clones in the sample, around 79% are singletons; the top ten hold approximately 5%. Material: peripheral blood. Source of these receptors: a woman in her 70s with COVID-19, enrolled during active disease.

This rearrangement joins TRBV19 to TRBJ2-5, with 7 bases aligning to TRBD1. J lost 0 bases, V lost 8 bases, and 6 bases had no gene match. Germline V gene data show CDR1 as LNHDA and CDR2 as SQIVND (reference sequence). This CDR3 has 14 amino acids. The CDR3 is CASLDRSNQETQYF. The CDR3 DNA follows: TGTGCCAGTCTGGACAGGAGCAACCAAGAGACCCAGTACTTC.

V usage is TRBV7-9 and J usage is TRBJ2-1; TRBD2 matches 8 bases. CDR1 SEHNR and CDR2 FQNEAQ come from the germline V gene (reference sequence). V gave up 3 bases and J gave up 5 bases; unmatched junction bases: 6. The length of the CDR3 is 15 residues. Here the CDR3 reads CASSFLAGYNNEQFF. The CDR3 DNA sequence: TGTGCCAGCAGCTTTCTAGCGGGTTACAACAATGAGCAGTTCTTC.

The chain couples TRBV7-2 to TRBJ1-6; D is ambiguous. CDR3 length: 13 residues. CDR1 and CDR2 (germline): SGHTA, FQGNSA. The ends were cut back, 5 bases at V and 17 bases at J, with 19 bases in the middle. DNA for the CDR3: TGTGCCAGCAGCCCGACCCCCCTGACTGGCATCCACTTT. Protein product: CASSPTPLTGIHF.

The V and J genes are TRBV19 and TRBJ1-6, with 9 nucleotides matching TRBD1. Trimming cost V 6 bases and J 7 bases; bases outside gene matches: 7. Per germline, CDR1 LNHDA and CDR2 SQIVND (reference sequence). The CDR3 contains 15 residues. Here the CDR3 reads CASSSDRGGNSPLHF. In nucleotides, the CDR3 is TGTGCCAGTAGCTCGGACAGGGGAGGCAATTCACCCCTCCACTTT.

The chain combines TRBV6-5 with TRBJ1-1; 7 bases match TRBD1. Germline V gene sequence: CDR1 MNHEY, CDR2 SVGAGI. V lost 5 bases and J lost 0; bases outside the gene matches: 6. CDR3 length: 15 amino acids. CDR3 in amino acids: CASSTGQNLNTEAFF. The CDR3, as DNA: TGTGCCAGCAGTACGGGACAGAACTTGAACACTGAAGCTTTCTTT.

The V and J genes are TRBV6-1 and TRBJ2-3; TRBD2 is a possible D gene (5 bases). V was clipped by 2 bases and J by 0 bases, with 9 bases between them. Looked up from germline, CDR1 is MNHNS and CDR2 is SASEGT. The CDR3 has 15 amino acids. DNA of the CDR3: TGTGCCAGCAGTGAAAGGGAGAGGAGCACAGATACGCAGTATTTT. It specifies CASSERERSTDTQYF.

This clone appeared a few times. V is TRBV9 and J is TRBJ2-1, with D possibly TRBD2 on 6 matching bases. CDR3 length: 16 residues. The germline V gene has CDR1 SGDLS and CDR2 YYNGEE. Trimming shortened V by 4 bases and J by 3 bases, and 17 bases separated the two germline ends. CDR3 protein: CASSPSVSGLYNEQFF. In DNA form, the CDR3 reads TGTGCCAGCAGCCCCTCGGTTAGCGGACTCTACAATGAGCAGTTCTTC.

This clone came up once. The rearrangement joins TRBV4-3 to TRBJ1-2, with a tentative D call TRBD1 (5 bases). Trimming removed 0 bases at V and 0 bases at J, with 14 bases between. Germline V gene lookup returns CDR1 LGHNA and CDR2 YSLEER. There are 17 residues in the CDR3. The CDR3 nucleotides read TGCGCCAGCAGCCAAGATCTCCAAGACAGATCTAACTATGGCTACACCTTC. Residues: CASSQDLQDRSNYGYTF.

This clone was picked up a small number of times. The chain has TRBV2 and TRBJ2-4; no reliable D call. Germline assignment: CDR1 SNHLY and CDR2 FYNNEI. Trimming stripped 6 bases from V and 6 bases from J, with 12 bases between. This CDR3 comprises 13 residues. The CDR3 spells CASSSSLVNIQYF. Written as DNA, the CDR3 is TGTGCCAGCAGCTCATCGCTAGTAAACATTCAGTACTTC.

The V and J genes are TRBV4-1 and TRBJ1-3; no clear D. The germline V gene encodes CDR1 MGHRA and CDR2 YSYEKL. This CDR3 comprises 16 residues. V lost 4 bases to trimming and J lost 4 bases, with 17 bases between them. CDR3 loop: CASSPFGLSLGNTIYF. In DNA form, the CDR3 reads TGCGCCAGCAGCCCTTTTGGTTTGTCTCTAGGAAACACCATATATTTT.

The chain has TRBV27 and TRBJ2-7, with 15 bases identical to TRBD2. The V and J ends lost 5 bases and 3 bases, in that order; junction bases with no gene match: 8. This CDR3 has 17 residues. CDR1 is MNHEY and CDR2 is SMNVEV in the germline V gene (reference sequence). In nucleotides, the CDR3 is TGTGCCAGCAGTCTGGGACTAGCGGGGGGCGGAGTCTACGAGCAGTACTTC. Translating it yields CASSLGLAGGGVYEQYF.

This clone was seen more than once but under ten times. Other DNA sequences from this sample encode an identical CDR3 as well. The chain is built from TRBV7-2 and TRBJ1-6; 11 bases align to TRBD1. From germline, CDR1 is SGHTA and CDR2 FQGNSA. This CDR3 is built from 18 residues. V gave up 5 bases and J gave up 6 bases; unmatched junction bases: 12. CDR3 nucleotide sequence: TGTGCCAGCAGCACTGGGCCGGGACAGGGGGTCTCTAATTCACCCCTCCACTTT. Protein: CASSTGPGQGVSNSPLHF.

The chain recombines TRBV7-9 with TRBJ2-7; 7 bases map to TRBD1. The junction had 5 bases not matched to a gene; V was cut back by 4 bases and J by 5 bases. Germline V gives CDR1 SEHNR, CDR2 FQNEAQ (reference sequence). The CDR3 extends over 13 amino acids. CDR3 DNA sequence: TGTGCCAGCAGCTCGACAGGGTACCACGAGCAGTACTTC. Protein product: CASSSTGYHEQYF.

This chain connects TRBV6-4 to TRBJ1-1; a possible D gene is TRBD1 (6 bases). Germline V gene lookup returns CDR1 MRHNA and CDR2 SNTAGT. The CDR3 runs 13 residues. V shed 5 bases and J shed 1 base, with 8 bases lying between them. CDR3 sequence reads: CASSLTGNTEAFF. CDR3 nucleotide sequence: TGTGCCAGCAGTCTGACAGGGAACACTGAAGCTTTCTTT.

Judged by abundance, this clone is medium-sized. The chain has TRBV5-6 and TRBJ1-2; D ambiguous. The CDR3 runs 13 residues. Trimming took off 3 bases at V and 8 bases at J, with 14 bases between the two ends. CDR1 and CDR2 from the germline V gene are SGHDT and YYEEEE. CDR3 bases: TGTGCCAGCAGCTCCCGGAGCGGGGAGGGCTACACCTTC. It translates to CASSSRSGEGYTF.

About this clone: This CDR3 is missing its conserved last phenylalanine or tryptophan, likely due to a read error. Because the CDR3's place on the DNA is in doubt, the DNA is left out and the CDR3 is given as listed by TCRdb. The rearrangement joins TRBV21-1 to TRBJ1-1; the D segment call TRBD1 is taken from the table without a DNA check. TRBV21-1 is designated a pseudogene. The CDR3 length is 9 residues, termini included. This chain's CDR3 is CAQPPSGPD.

The chain is built from TRBV7-9 and TRBJ2-1, with 11 bases fitting TRBD1. Germline values: CDR1 SEHNR, CDR2 FQNEAQ (reference sequence). The CDR3 totals 15 residues. J was trimmed by 2 bases and V by 8 bases; bases with no gene match: 5. The CDR3, as DNA: TGTGCCAGCTCCCCGGACAGGGGGCCCTACAATGAGCAGTTCTTC. The encoded protein is CASSPDRGPYNEQFF.

This clone appeared a single time. The chain employs TRBV7-2 and TRBJ1-1; 7 positions match TRBD1. The CDR3 has 15 amino acids. Unmatched junction bases numbered 12, after V lost 5 bases and J lost 6 bases. Germline CDR1 SGHTA, CDR2 FQGNSA. For the CDR3, the DNA is TGTGCCAGCAGCCCCCGGAGGGGGCGATGGTCTGAAGCTTTCTTT. Translation: CASSPRRGRWSEAFF.

V usage is TRBV29-1 and J usage is TRBJ1-4, with TRBD1 identical over 9 bases. The V segment lost 7 bases and the J segment 8 bases; nucleotides outside the gene matches: 14. Looked up from germline, CDR1 is SQVTM and CDR2 is ANQGSEA. This CDR3 has 15 residues. The CDR3 sequence is CSASGIQGAGEKLFF. DNA for the CDR3: TGCAGCGCATCGGGGATACAGGGGGCCGGAGAAAAACTGTTTTTT.

The CDR3 region has the DNA TGTGCCAGCAGCTTGGACAGGGGGAATAATTCACCCCTCCACTTT. This gives the protein CASSLDRGNNSPLHF. This rearrangement joins TRBV7-3 to TRBJ1-6, with 10 bases that match TRBD1. Germline-derived CDR1 and CDR2 are SGHTA and FQGTGA. The trim removed 3 bases at V and 5 bases at J, leaving 1 base unmatched. The CDR3 runs to 15 residues.

Only a few counts were recorded for this clone. The chain recombines TRBV7-8 with TRBJ2-2, with TRBD1 identical over 10 bases. Trimming removed 6 bases from V and 6 bases from J; junction bases left unmatched: 10. The CDR3 sequence is 16 residues long. Looked up from germline, CDR1 is SGHVS and CDR2 is FQNEAQ. For the CDR3, the DNA is TGTGCCAGCAGTCCCCGGGACAGGGGATTATCCGGGGAGCTGTTTTTT. This gives the protein CASSPRDRGLSGELFF.

The chain has TRBV7-9 and TRBJ2-3; 7 nucleotides match TRBD2. CDR1 SEHNR and CDR2 FQNEAQ come from the germline V gene (reference sequence). CDR3 length: 13 amino acids. V shed 2 bases and J 7 bases; nucleotides not matched to a gene: 3. CDR3 bases: TGTGCCAGCAGCTTAATGGGACTACATACGCAGTATTTT. It translates to CASSLMGLHTQYF.

V and J are TRBV6-2 or TRBV6-3 and TRBJ2-5, with TRBD2 identical over 7 bases. The CDR3 contains 13 residues. CDR1 is MNHEY, CDR2 SVGEGT, per germline. With V trimmed by 6 bases and J by 2 bases, 3 bases remained unmatched. CDR3 DNA: TGTGCCAGCAGCTCCGGGAGGCAAGAGACCCAGTACTTC. The encoded protein is CASSSGRQETQYF.

The chain has TRBV28 and TRBJ1-1; D uncertain. The CDR3 extends over 15 amino acids. The V end was cut by 7 bases, the J end by 4 bases, with 19 bases between. Germline lookup yields CDR1 MDHEN and CDR2 SYDVKM. The CDR3 spells CASTSGGGWSTEAFF. CDR3 nucleotides: TGTGCCAGCACCTCAGGAGGAGGTTGGAGCACTGAAGCTTTCTTT. Full variable domain (remainder filled in from reference TRBV28 and TRBJ1-1): DVKVTQSSRYLVKRTGEKVFLECVQDMDHENMFWYRQDPGLGLRLIYFSYDVKMKEKGDIPEGYSVSREKKERFSLILESASTNQTSMYLCASTSGGGWSTEAFFGQGTRLTVV.

The J gene is TRBJ2-7, the V gene TRBV7-9; 10 bases fit TRBD2. With 5 bases clipped from V and 4 bases from J, the junction kept 8 bases outside the gene matches. The length of the CDR3 is 15 residues. CDR1 and CDR2 (germline): SEHNR, FQNEAQ (reference sequence). DNA for the CDR3: TGTGCCAGCAGCCCAGGTAGCGGGGGGTGGTACGAGCAGTACTTC. Translated: CASSPGSGGWYEQYF.

This chain uses TRBV9 with TRBJ2-3, with D possibly TRBD2 on 5 matching bases. Germline V gene lookup returns CDR1 SGDLS and CDR2 YYNGEE. There are 15 residues in the CDR3. Between the trimmed V and J ends, which lost 4 bases and 4 bases, there was a span of 16 bases. The CDR3 reads CASSPWTGFADTQYF. DNA for the CDR3: TGTGCCAGCAGCCCCTGGACGGGGTTCGCAGATACGCAGTATTTT.

The rearrangement joins TRBV4-2 to TRBJ1-4; 7 bases match TRBD1. Germline CDR1 is LGHNA and CDR2 is YNFKEQ. V dropped 1 base and J dropped 7; count of bases not matched to a gene: 6. The CDR3 length is 15 residues. The CDR3 sequence is CASSQGQGVSEKLFF. The CDR3, as DNA: TGTGCCAGCAGCCAAGGACAGGGTGTTAGTGAAAAACTGTTTTTT.

The chain employs TRBV9 and TRBJ2-7, with 7 bases lining up with TRBD1. The trim removed 0 bases at V and 0 bases at J, leaving 0 bases unmatched. Per the germline V gene, CDR1 is SGDLS and CDR2 is YYNGEE. The CDR3 is 14 amino acids. As DNA, the CDR3 is TGTGCCAGCAGCGTAGGGGACAGCTCCTACGAGCAGTACTTC. It is translated as CASSVGDSSYEQYF. Complete variable domain (other parts from reference TRBV9 and TRBJ2-7): DSGVTQTPKHLITATGQRVTLRCSPRSGDLSVYWYQQSLDQGLQFLIQYYNGEERAKGNILERFSAQQFPDLHSELNLSSLELGDSALYFCASSVGDSSYEQYFGPGTRLTVT.

V usage is TRBV19 and J usage is TRBJ1-5, with 8 bases matching TRBD1. The CDR3 has 15 amino acids. Per the germline V gene, CDR1 is LNHDA and CDR2 is SQIVND (reference sequence). Trimming at V came to 9 bases and at J to 0 bases, leaving 7 bases not matched to a gene. The CDR3 is CASQDRGSSNQPQHF. The CDR3 DNA reads as TGTGCCAGCCAAGACAGGGGCTCTAGCAATCAGCCCCAGCATTTT.

This clone was observed a few times. This chain connects TRBV5-6 to TRBJ2-7, with TRBD2 identical over 7 bases. CDR3 length: 13 amino acids. Losses at the gene ends were 0 bases for V and 4 bases for J; bases not matched to a gene: 1. Per the germline V gene, CDR1 is SGHDT and CDR2 is YYEEEE. CDR3: CASSLDSGYEQYF. The CDR3 region has the DNA TGTGCCAGCAGCTTGGATAGCGGGTACGAGCAGTACTTC.